These T cell receptor beta chains were read from a single sample in a study of blood T cell repertoires in COVID-19. TCRdb keeps only in-frame clones here, not all; method: immunoSEQ multiplex PCR. The sample includes approximately 160,000 clones, roughly four fifths of them seen just once. The sequencing input was peripheral blood. Receptors were obtained from a man aged 70-80 years who had recovered from COVID-19. Both conserved end residues are part of each CDR3. A D gene is named only where the DNA matches it firmly. Size tells how often a clone was seen (once, few, many) or the class of an expanded clone, and some rows leave it out.

v_call: TRBV28; j_call: TRBJ1-4; clone_size: .; d_call: TRBD1; cdr3_aa: CASSLNANRGGEKLFF; cdr3_nt: TGTGCCAGCAGTTTAAATGCCAACAGGGGTGGAGAAAAACTGTTTTTT
v_call: TRBV7-8; j_call: TRBJ1-4; clone_size: .; d_call: .; cdr3_aa: CASSLAGGSNEKLFF; cdr3_nt: TGTGCCAGCAGCTTAGCGGGAGGGTCTAATGAAAAACTGTTTTTT
v_call: TRBV7-2; j_call: TRBJ1-4; clone_size: .; d_call: TRBD1; cdr3_aa: CASSRGPQGGEKLFF; cdr3_nt: TGTGCCAGCAGCCGGGGCCCGCAGGGGGGTGAAAAACTGTTTTTT
v_call: TRBV20-1; j_call: TRBJ2-1; clone_size: once; d_call: TRBD2; cdr3_aa: CSASSSGKSSYNEQFF; cdr3_nt: TGCAGTGCTAGTTCTAGCGGGAAGAGCTCCTACAATGAGCAGTTCTTC
v_call: TRBV28; j_call: TRBJ2-3; clone_size: .; d_call: TRBD1; cdr3_aa: CASSLLLRDRGPDTQYF; cdr3_nt: TGTGCCAGCAGTTTATTACTCCGGGACAGGGGGCCAGATACGCAGTATTTT
v_call: TRBV2; j_call: TRBJ1-5; clone_size: .; d_call: .; cdr3_aa: CASSGGNQPQHF; cdr3_nt: TGTGCCAGCAGTGGCGGGAATCAGCCCCAGCATTTT
v_call: TRBV5-1; j_call: TRBJ1-4; clone_size: .; d_call: .; cdr3_aa: CASRAVGGVYEKLFF; cdr3_nt: TGCGCCAGCAGGGCCGTCGGGGGTGTCTACGAAAAACTGTTTTTT
v_call: TRBV6-5; j_call: TRBJ1-5; clone_size: .; d_call: TRBD1; cdr3_aa: CASSVRTGRHQPQHF; cdr3_nt: TGTGCCAGCAGCGTCCGGACAGGGCGGCATCAGCCCCAGCATTTT
v_call: TRBV29-1; j_call: TRBJ2-7; clone_size: .; d_call: TRBD2; cdr3_aa: CSTGTGGSIDEQYF; cdr3_nt: TGCAGCACTGGGACGGGCGGGAGTATCGACGAGCAGTACTTC
v_call: TRBV6-5; j_call: TRBJ2-1; clone_size: .; d_call: .; cdr3_aa: CASSYSGAHEQFF; cdr3_nt: TGTGCCAGCAGTTACTCGGGGGCCCATGAGCAGTTCTTC
v_call: TRBV9; j_call: TRBJ2-3; clone_size: .; d_call: .; cdr3_aa: CASSVGASSGTDTQYF; cdr3_nt: TGTGCCAGCAGCGTAGGAGCTAGCTCTGGCACAGATACGCAGTATTTT
v_call: TRBV18; j_call: TRBJ2-2; clone_size: .; d_call: TRBD2; cdr3_aa: CASSPAGRVAGASGELFF; cdr3_nt: TGTGCCAGCTCACCGGCCGGGAGAGTAGCGGGAGCGTCCGGGGAGCTGTTTTTT
v_call: TRBV19; j_call: TRBJ1-2; clone_size: .; d_call: TRBD1; cdr3_aa: CASSIGGQGFYGYTF; cdr3_nt: TGTGCCAGTAGTATCGGGGGACAGGGATTCTATGGCTACACCTTC
v_call: TRBV6-4; j_call: TRBJ1-2; clone_size: .; d_call: TRBD1; cdr3_aa: CASSDPGQGISGYTF; cdr3_nt: TGTGCCAGCAGTGACCCAGGACAGGGAATAAGCGGCTACACCTTC
v_call: TRBV3-1/TRBV3-2; j_call: TRBJ2-7; clone_size: .; d_call: .; cdr3_aa: CASSQQGIAHEQYF; cdr3_nt: TGTGCCAGCAGCCAACAGGGCATAGCCCACGAGCAGTACTTC
v_call: TRBV3-1/TRBV3-2; j_call: TRBJ2-1; clone_size: .; d_call: TRBD1; cdr3_aa: CASSRLGQGGNEQFF; cdr3_nt: TGTGCCAGCAGCCGATTAGGACAGGGTGGCAATGAGCAGTTCTTC
v_call: TRBV5-6; j_call: TRBJ2-3; clone_size: .; d_call: .; cdr3_aa: CASSPLPTGGTDTQYF; cdr3_nt: TGTGCCAGCAGCCCTCTACCTACGGGGGGCACAGATACGCAGTATTTT
v_call: TRBV4-1; j_call: TRBJ1-4; clone_size: .; d_call: .; cdr3_aa: CASSQRENEKLFF; cdr3_nt: TGCGCCAGCAGCCAGCGGGAGAATGAAAAACTGTTTTTT
v_call: TRBV11-3; j_call: TRBJ2-7; clone_size: .; d_call: .; cdr3_aa: CASSAGYEQYF; cdr3_nt: TGTGCCAGCAGCGCAGGGTACGAGCAGTACTTC
v_call: TRBV11-2; j_call: TRBJ1-2; clone_size: .; d_call: .; cdr3_aa: CASSPTTGNYGYTF; cdr3_nt: TGTGCCAGCAGCCCTACAACAGGGAACTATGGCTACACCTTC